This T cell receptor beta chain derives from a study of blood T cell repertoires in COVID-19. This table comes from immunoSEQ multiplex PCR, and its TCRdb copy is limited to in-frame clones, with some not included. Of some 110,000 clones in the sample, about nine tenths were seen once. Unmatched junction bases numbered 6, after V lost 0 bases and J lost 8 bases. The CDR3 consists of 14 residues. The germline CDR1 and CDR2 sequences are GTSNPN and SVGIG (reference sequence). This chain uses TRBV30 with TRBJ1-4; 7 bases agree with TRBD1. This clonotype was sampled from a man aged 35-49 years with acute or convalescent COVID-19. The sample consisted of peripheral blood. The CDR3 coding sequence is TGTGCCTGGAGTGTACGAGGGGGCAGGGAAAAACTGTTTTTT. Protein: CAWSVRGGREKLFF.